A single sample is the source of the 14 T cell receptor beta chains below, sequenced in a study of T-cell reconstitution after alpha-beta-depleted transplantation in children. Unique molecular identifiers featured in how the TCRbeta library was prepared. TCRdb called the PCR reads again in MiXCR, with one record for every CDR3 protein. The sample has 150,000 to 250,000 distinct CDR3 sequences, about 15% seen once. The specimen comprised PBMCs from the stem cell graft donor, sampled from the stem cell graft. The receptors originated from a human donor who donated a stem cell graft to a child with acute lymphoblastic leukemia.

Points on this clonotype: A single base separates this from a much larger clone, so it may be a read error. V usage is TRBV11-1 and J usage is TRBJ1-2; no clear D gene. With 2 bases removed from V and 3 bases from J, the gap between germline ends came to 13 bases. The length of the CDR3 is 15 residues. Germline-derived CDR1 and CDR2 are SGHAT and FQDESV (reference sequence). In nucleotides, the CDR3 is TGTGCCAGCAGCTTAACCCCGGAGGGTGACTATGGCTACACCTTC. Residues: CASSLTPEGDYGYTF.

The rearrangement uses TRBV11-1 and TRBJ2-4; 13 nucleotides line up with TRBD2. CDR3 length equals 18 residues. V lost 5 bases and J lost 0; bases outside the gene matches: 7. The germline V gene encodes CDR1 SGHAT and CDR2 FQDESV (reference sequence). CDR3 sequence (DNA): TGTGCCAGCAGCCCGACTAGCGGGAGGTCACTAGCCAAAAACATTCAGTACTTC. Translation gives CASSPTSGRSLAKNIQYF.

This clonotype has more than one count but fewer than ten. The chain employs TRBV7-9 and TRBJ1-1; D is unresolved. Germline CDR1 is SEHNR and CDR2 is FQNEAQ (reference sequence). The CDR3 contains 13 residues. Trimming took 0 bases from V and 7 from J, leaving 9 bases between them. CDR3 DNA: TGTGCCAGCAGCTTAGCGGTGGCGTATGAAGCTTTCTTT. Translating gives CASSLAVAYEAFF.

This clonotype was found many times. This chain links TRBV12-3 or TRBV12-4 with TRBJ2-3, with D unclear. V gave up 6 bases and J gave up 2 bases, with 18 bases separating them. The CDR3 spans 16 residues. CDR3 in amino acids: CASSPGVQQVTDTQYF. The CDR3 coding sequence is TGTGCCAGCAGCCCCGGTGTTCAGCAAGTCACAGATACGCAGTATTTT.

This clonotype has at least ten counts. The chain joins TRBV5-1 to TRBJ1-1; 9 positions match TRBD1. V lost 0 bases, J lost 3 bases, and 3 bases stayed unmatched. Germline V gene lookup returns CDR1 SGHRS and CDR2 YFSETQ. The length of the CDR3 is 15 residues. For the CDR3, the DNA is TGCGCCAGCAGCTTGGATAACAGGGGGCACACTGAAGCTTTCTTT. Translated: CASSLDNRGHTEAFF.

This clonotype was picked up many times. The DNA for the CDR3 is TGTGCCAGCAGTTTAGCGCTAAGTGGAGCTGAAGCTTTCTTT. The encoded protein is CASSLALSGAEAFF. The chain recombines TRBV12-3 or TRBV12-4 with TRBJ1-1; no definite D call. The CDR3 extends over 14 amino acids. With 0 bases removed from V and 6 bases from J, the gap between germline ends came to 11 bases.

This clonotype was picked up many times. V and J are TRBV5-1 and TRBJ2-1; D is perhaps TRBD1 (6 bases). The length of the CDR3 is 13 residues. Trimming shortened V by 0 bases and J by 8 bases, and 9 bases separated the two germline ends. Germline V lookup: CDR1 SGHRS, CDR2 YFSETQ. CDR3 bases: TGCGCCAGCAGCTTGGACACAGGGCATGAGCAGTTCTTC. It specifies CASSLDTGHEQFF.

This clonotype has a count of ten or more. This chain uses TRBV20-1 with TRBJ2-7, with 8 nucleotides matching TRBD2. In germline, CDR1 is DFQATT, CDR2 SNEGSKA (reference sequence). V dropped 0 bases and J dropped 2; count of bases not matched to a gene: 9. The CDR3 consists of 16 residues. CDR3 region: CSARDPHGREAYEQYF. DNA for the CDR3: TGCAGTGCTAGAGATCCCCACGGGCGGGAGGCCTACGAGCAGTACTTC.

This clonotype was seen a single time. A single base separates this from a much larger clone, so it may be a read error. The V gene is TRBV2, the J gene TRBJ2-7; 10 nucleotides line up with TRBD2. V lost 5 bases and J lost 2; bases outside the gene matches: 6. Germline CDR1 and CDR2: SNHLY and FYNNEI. CDR3 length: 15 amino acids. The CDR3 nucleotides are TGTGCCAGCAGTTCTTCCGGGACTAGCGCCTACGAGCAGTACTTC. It is translated as CASSSSGTSAYEQYF. Together with reference TRBV2 and TRBJ2-7, the CDR3 gives the full variable domain: EPEVTQTPSHQVTQMGQEVILRCVPISNHLYFYWYRQILGQKVEFLVSFYNNEISEKSEIFDDQFSVERPDGSNFTLKIRSTKLEDSAMYFCASSSSGTSAYEQYFGPGTRLTVT.

The genes are TRBV5-1 and TRBJ2-2; 13 nucleotides align to TRBD2. The CDR3 loop spans 17 amino acids. Germline V lookup: CDR1 SGHRS, CDR2 YFSETQ. J gave up 2 bases and V 4 bases, and 5 bases lay outside the gene matches. CDR3 nucleotides: TGCGCCAGCAGCAGTAGACTAGCGGGAGGCAACACCGGGGAGCTGTTTTTT. Protein: CASSSRLAGGNTGELFF. The full variable domain, rest sourced from reference TRBV5-1 and TRBJ2-2, is KAGVTQTPRYLIKTRGQQVTLSCSPISGHRSVSWYQQTPGQGLQFLFEYFSETQRNKGNFPGRFSGRQFSNSRSEMNVSTLELGDSALYLCASSSRLAGGNTGELFFGEGSRLTVL.

This clonotype was found many times. This rearrangement joins TRBV6-2 or TRBV6-3 to TRBJ1-1, with D possibly matching TRBD1 (6 bases). The CDR3 is made up of 15 amino acids. V dropped 4 bases and J dropped 4 bases, with 16 bases sitting between them. Germline V gives CDR1 MNHEY, CDR2 SVGEGT. The CDR3 sequence is CASSSNLQQGTEAFF. In DNA, the CDR3 is TGTGCCAGCAGTTCCAACCTACAACAGGGCACTGAAGCTTTCTTT.

This clonotype was observed at least ten times. The V and J genes are TRBV5-1 and TRBJ1-1; D might be TRBD1 (6 bases). V dropped 1 base and J dropped 9 bases, with 16 bases sitting between them. Germline V gene data show CDR1 as SGHRS and CDR2 as YFSETQ. The CDR3 has 14 amino acids. Written as DNA, the CDR3 is TGCGCCAGCAGCTTGAGAGGTCCAGGGGTTCAAGCTTTCTTT. Translated: CASSLRGPGVQAFF.

V gene TRBV29-1 combines with J gene TRBJ2-5; TRBD2 agrees at 11 bases. Per the germline V gene, CDR1 is SQVTM and CDR2 is ANQGSEA. V lost 7 bases and J lost 4; bases outside the gene matches: 11. CDR3 length: 15 residues. The CDR3 sequence: CSAGTSGSERETQYF. The CDR3 nucleotides are TGCAGCGCCGGGACTAGCGGATCGGAGAGAGAGACCCAGTACTTC.

This clonotype was observed a handful of times. This chain links TRBV12-3 or TRBV12-4 with TRBJ2-1, with 9 nucleotides matching TRBD2. The CDR3 spans 18 residues. The junction had 17 bases not matched to a gene; V was cut back by 3 bases and J by 8 bases. CDR3 region: CASSFFIQGSGSLYEQFF. In nucleotides, the CDR3 is TGTGCCAGCAGTTTCTTCATCCAGGGTAGCGGGAGTTTGTATGAGCAGTTCTTC.